This T cell receptor beta chain was captured in a study of T cells in Graves' hyperthyroidism and ophthalmopathy. Researchers barred patients who had uncontrolled infection, other autoimmune disease, pregnancy or lactation. This clonotype came up many times. Using RNA transcripts as the source, TCR beta CDR3 regions were amplified. RT-PCR in the first round (using the HTBI primer set) targeted the TCR CDR3. TCRdb recomputed calls from the multiplex PCR reads with MiXCR, one row per CDR3 protein. In the table there are 500,000 or so distinct CDR3 sequences, 17% of which are singletons. With 1 base clipped from V and 1 base from J, the junction kept 11 bases outside the gene matches. The CDR3 totals 18 residues. The germline V gene encodes CDR1 DFQATT and CDR2 SNEGSKA (reference sequence).

This chain uses TRBV20-1 with TRBJ2-2; 8 bases map to TRBD2. The clonotype originates from a woman aged 18-29 years with Graves' ophthalmopathy. Sequenced sample: blood. CDR3 region: CSARVAGGTSGNTGELFF. The CDR3 nucleotides read TGCAGTGCTAGAGTTGCGGGGGGTACCTCGGGGAACACCGGGGAGCTGTTTTTT.